The 2 T cell receptor beta chains listed next were all sequenced from one sample in a study of regulatory T cells in long-lasting Graves disease. Arm-PCR of CDR3 regions and iRepertoire HTBI primers were used to build TCR beta libraries. One entry per CDR3 protein results from TCRdb running MiXCR on the multiplex PCR reads. Of about 660,000 distinct CDR3 sequences in the sample, about 32% were seen once. Time point in this sample: persistent/refractory GD, antithyroid drugs over 5 years with positive TRAb. After RNA was extracted from PBMCs, the TCR library was made from it. The specimen was peripheral blood mononuclear cells (PBMCs), collected when the disease was refractory, from a patient treated with antithyroid drugs. The receptor source for this set is a female donor with Graves disease.

This clonotype was detected ten times or more. The chain joins TRBV11-2 to TRBJ1-4; D is possibly TRBD1 (6 bases). Deletions cut 5 bases from V and 4 bases from J, with 14 bases between. This CDR3 is built from 15 residues. Germline loops: CDR1 SGHAT, CDR2 FQNNGV. The CDR3 sequence is CASSPRGGFNEKLFF. As DNA, the CDR3 is TGTGCCAGCAGCCCCAGGGGAGGGTTTAATGAAAAACTGTTTTTT.

Comment on this clonotype: A much larger clone sits a single nucleotide away, making a read error possible. The chain links TRBV11-2 to TRBJ2-7, with unresolved D. The CDR3 consists of 13 residues. CDR1 is SGHAT, CDR2 FQNNGV, per germline. As DNA, the CDR3 is TGTGCCAGCAGCTTATATGGCTCCTACGGGCAGTACTTC. This encodes CASSLYGSYGQYF.